This T cell receptor beta chain was sequenced in a study of regulatory T cells in long-lasting Graves disease. Study-wide findings and caveats: TRBV28, TRBJ1-2 and TRBJ2-5 emerged as the favored segments in persistent disease. A limited number of samples was an acknowledged limitation.

iRepertoire HTBI primers and Arm-PCR of CDR3 regions built TCR beta libraries. TCRdb ran MiXCR on the multiplex PCR reads and lists one entry per CDR3 protein. Of 500,000 to 800,000 distinct CDR3 sequences listed, about 32% are singletons. This sample's time point: persistent/refractory GD, antithyroid drugs over 5 years with positive TRAb. From PBMCs, RNA was extracted and then used to make the TCR library. Xi'an, China, was home to the endocrinology department that provided patients. This clonotype was counted at least ten times. Its specificity is unknown. The germline V gene has CDR1 MNHNS and CDR2 SASEGT. Deletions cut 7 bases from V and 6 bases from J, with 13 bases between. This CDR3 has 13 residues.

This material consisted of peripheral blood mononuclear cells (PBMCs), taken when the disease was refractory, from a patient treated with antithyroid drugs. V gene TRBV6-1 combines with J gene TRBJ1-5; D gene ambiguous. The receptor comes from a female donor with Graves disease. The CDR3 protein is CASTDKGSQPQHF. CDR3 bases: TGTGCCAGCACCGATAAGGGAAGTCAGCCCCAGCATTTT.